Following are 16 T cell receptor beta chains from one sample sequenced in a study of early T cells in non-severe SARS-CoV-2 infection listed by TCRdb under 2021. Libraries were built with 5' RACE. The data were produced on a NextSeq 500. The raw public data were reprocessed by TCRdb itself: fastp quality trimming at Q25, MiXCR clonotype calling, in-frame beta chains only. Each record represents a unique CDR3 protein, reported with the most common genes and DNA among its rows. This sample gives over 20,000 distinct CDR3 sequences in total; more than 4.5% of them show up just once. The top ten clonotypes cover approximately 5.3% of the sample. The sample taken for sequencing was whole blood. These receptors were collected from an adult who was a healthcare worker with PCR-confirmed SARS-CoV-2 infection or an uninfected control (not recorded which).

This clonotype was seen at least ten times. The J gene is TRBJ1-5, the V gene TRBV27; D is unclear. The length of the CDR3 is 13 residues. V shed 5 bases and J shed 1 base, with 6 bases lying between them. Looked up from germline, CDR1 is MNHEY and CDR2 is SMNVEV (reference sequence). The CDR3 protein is CASSIGSNQPQHF. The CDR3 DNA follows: TGTGCCAGCAGTATAGGCAGCAATCAGCCCCAGCATTTT.

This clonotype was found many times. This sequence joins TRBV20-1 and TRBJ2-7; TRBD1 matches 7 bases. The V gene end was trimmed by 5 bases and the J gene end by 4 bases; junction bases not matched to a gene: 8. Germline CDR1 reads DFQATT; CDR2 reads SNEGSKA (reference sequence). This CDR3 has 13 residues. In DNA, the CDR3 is TGCAGTGCTCCTACCGGGACAGAATACGAGCAGTACTTC. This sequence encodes CSAPTGTEYEQYF.

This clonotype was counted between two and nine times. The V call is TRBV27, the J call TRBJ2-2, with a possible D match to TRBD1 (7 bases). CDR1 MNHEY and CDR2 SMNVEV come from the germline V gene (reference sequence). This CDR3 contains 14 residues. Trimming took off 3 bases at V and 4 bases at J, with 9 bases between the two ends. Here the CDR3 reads CASSFQGGTGELFF. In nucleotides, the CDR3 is TGTGCCAGCAGTTTCCAGGGGGGCACCGGGGAGCTGTTTTTT.

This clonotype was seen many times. The CDR3 loop is CASSLDGGQETQYF. The CDR3 DNA sequence: TGTGCCAGCAGCTTAGACGGGGGGCAAGAGACCCAGTACTTC. The chain carries TRBV7-2 and TRBJ2-5; TRBD2 agrees at 7 bases. The CDR3 covers 14 residues. J lost 2 bases, V lost 1 base, and 1 base had no gene match. Germline V gene lookup returns CDR1 SGHTA and CDR2 FQGNSA.

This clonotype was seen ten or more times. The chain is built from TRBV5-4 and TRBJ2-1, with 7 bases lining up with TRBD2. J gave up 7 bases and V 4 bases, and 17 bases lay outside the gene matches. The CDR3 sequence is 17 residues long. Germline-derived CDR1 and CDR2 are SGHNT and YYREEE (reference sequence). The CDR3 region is CASSPTLGTNHGNEQFF. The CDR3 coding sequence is TGTGCCAGCAGCCCTACTTTGGGGACTAACCACGGGAATGAGCAGTTCTTC.

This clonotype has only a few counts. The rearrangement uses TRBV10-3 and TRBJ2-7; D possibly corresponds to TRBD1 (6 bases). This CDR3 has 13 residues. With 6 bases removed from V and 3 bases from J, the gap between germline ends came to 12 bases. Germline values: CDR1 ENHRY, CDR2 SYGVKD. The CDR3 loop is CAIRGALSYEQYF. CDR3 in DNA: TGTGCCATCAGGGGGGCCTTAAGCTACGAGCAGTACTTC.

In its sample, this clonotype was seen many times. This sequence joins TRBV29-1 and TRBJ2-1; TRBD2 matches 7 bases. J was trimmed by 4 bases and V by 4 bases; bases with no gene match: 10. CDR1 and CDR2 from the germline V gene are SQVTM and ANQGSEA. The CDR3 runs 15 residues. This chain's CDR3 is CSVVGGSNYYNEQFF. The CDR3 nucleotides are TGCAGCGTTGTTGGCGGGAGCAACTATTACAATGAGCAGTTCTTC.

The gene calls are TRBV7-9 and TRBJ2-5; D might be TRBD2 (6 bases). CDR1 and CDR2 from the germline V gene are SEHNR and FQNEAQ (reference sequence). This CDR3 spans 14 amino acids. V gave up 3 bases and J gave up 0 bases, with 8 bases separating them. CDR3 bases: TGTGCCAGCAGCTTCGGAGGGTACCAAGAGACCCAGTACTTC. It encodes CASSFGGYQETQYF. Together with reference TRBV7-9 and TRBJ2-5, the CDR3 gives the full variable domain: DTGVSQNPRHKITKRGQNVTFRCDPISEHNRLYWYRQTLGQGPEFLTYFQNEAQLEKSRLLSDRFSAERPKGSFSTLEIQRTEQGDSAMYLCASSFGGYQETQYFGPGTRLLVL.

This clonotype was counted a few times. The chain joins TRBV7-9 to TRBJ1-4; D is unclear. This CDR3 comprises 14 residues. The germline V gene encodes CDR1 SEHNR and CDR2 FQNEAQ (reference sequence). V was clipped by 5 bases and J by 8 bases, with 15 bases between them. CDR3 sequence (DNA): TGTGCCAGCAGCATACTTCGAGGAGGAGAAAAACTGTTTTTT. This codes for CASSILRGGEKLFF.

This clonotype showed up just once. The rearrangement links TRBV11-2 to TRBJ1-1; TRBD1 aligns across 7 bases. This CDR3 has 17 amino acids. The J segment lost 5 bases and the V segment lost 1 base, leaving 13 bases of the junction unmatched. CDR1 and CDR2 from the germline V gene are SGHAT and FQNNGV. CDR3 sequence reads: CASSLGRLFRGKTEAFF. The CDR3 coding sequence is TGTGCCAGCAGCTTAGGTCGTCTGTTCAGGGGGAAAACTGAAGCTTTCTTT.

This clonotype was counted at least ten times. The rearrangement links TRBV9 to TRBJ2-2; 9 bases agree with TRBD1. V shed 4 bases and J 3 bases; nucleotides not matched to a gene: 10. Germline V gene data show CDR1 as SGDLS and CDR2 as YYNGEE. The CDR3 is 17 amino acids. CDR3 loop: CASSRTGALGDTGELFF. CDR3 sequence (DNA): TGTGCCAGCAGCCGGACAGGGGCACTTGGGGACACCGGGGAGCTGTTTTTT.

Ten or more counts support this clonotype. CDR3 sequence (DNA): TGCAGTTCATTACCAGGGGGTACAGTCACAGATACGCAGTATTTT. Amino acids: CSSLPGGTVTDTQYF. This chain links TRBV20-1 with TRBJ2-3, with TRBD1 matching over 7 bases. V shed 8 bases, J shed 2 bases, and the junction held 13 bases outside the gene matches. CDR1 is DFQATT, CDR2 SNEGSKA, per germline (reference sequence). This CDR3 comprises 15 residues.

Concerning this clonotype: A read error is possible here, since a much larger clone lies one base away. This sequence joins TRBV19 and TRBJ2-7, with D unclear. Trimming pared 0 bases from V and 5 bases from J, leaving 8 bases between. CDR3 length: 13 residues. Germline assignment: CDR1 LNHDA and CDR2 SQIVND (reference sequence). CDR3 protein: CASSIEPHNEQYF. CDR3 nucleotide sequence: TGTGCCAGTAGTATAGAACCACACAACGAGCAGTACTTC.

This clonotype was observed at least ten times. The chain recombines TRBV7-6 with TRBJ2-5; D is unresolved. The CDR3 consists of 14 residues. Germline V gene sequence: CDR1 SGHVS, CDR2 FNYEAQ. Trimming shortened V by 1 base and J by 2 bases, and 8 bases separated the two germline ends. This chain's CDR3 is CASSLGPPQETQYF. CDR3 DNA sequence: TGTGCCAGCAGCTTAGGGCCCCCGCAAGAGACCCAGTACTTC.

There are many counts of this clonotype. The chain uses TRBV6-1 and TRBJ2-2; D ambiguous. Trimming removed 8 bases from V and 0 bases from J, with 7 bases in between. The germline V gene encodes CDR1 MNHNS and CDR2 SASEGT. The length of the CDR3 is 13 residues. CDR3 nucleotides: TGTGCCAGCGAGACAACGAACACCGGGGAGCTGTTTTTT. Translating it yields CASETTNTGELFF.

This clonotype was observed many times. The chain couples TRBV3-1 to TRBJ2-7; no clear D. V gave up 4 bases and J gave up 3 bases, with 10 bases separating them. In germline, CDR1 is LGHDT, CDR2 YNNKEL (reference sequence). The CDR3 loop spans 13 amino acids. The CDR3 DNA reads TGTGCCAGCAGCCGAAAGCGCAGCTACGAGCAGTACTTC. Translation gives CASSRKRSYEQYF.